This TCR beta chain was profiled in a study of molecular identifiers for immune sequencing clone quantification. After removal of 2 bases from V and 1 base from J, the junction contained 3 bases not matched to a gene. The CDR3 spans 15 residues. Per the germline V gene, CDR1 is SQVTM and CDR2 is ANQGSEA. The table lists this clonotype with many counts. Methods described previously were used for bulk TCR libraries, and listed TCR primers were applied. TCRdb re-derived calls from the PCR reads in MiXCR, one entry per CDR3 protein. The sample contains about 320,000 distinct CDR3 sequences, 20% to 25% of which appear only once.

The chain employs TRBV29-1 and TRBJ1-4; 8 bases are a match to TRBD1. The sequencing sample was made of naive CD8+ T cells from blood, with Jurkat cell RNA spiked in. The subset: FACS-sorted CD8+CD4-CCR7+CD45RA+ naive T cells. The TCR comes from a human donor in good health. Some libraries in this study had Jurkat cell RNA spiked in. The CDR3 is CSVESTGGTNEKLFF. CDR3 DNA sequence: TGCAGCGTTGAAAGTACAGGGGGAACTAATGAAAAACTGTTTTTT.